These 25 T cell receptor beta chains were all obtained from the same sample, sequenced in a study of blood T cell repertoires in COVID-19. TCRdb keeps only in-frame clones here, not all; method: immunoSEQ multiplex PCR. The sample holds hundreds of thousands of clones; approximately 90% are singletons and the top ten take approximately 6.2%. Material for sequencing was peripheral blood. The source is a man between 60 and 75 years old who had recovered from COVID-19.

The chain combines TRBV10-3 with TRBJ1-2, with D unclear. CDR3 length: 16 amino acids. Germline V gene data show CDR1 as ENHRY and CDR2 as SYGVKD. V was cut by 0 bases and J by 0 bases, with 11 bases left in between. The CDR3 nucleotides read TGTGCCATCAGTGAGTCCCAAGGAGTCACTAACTATGGCTACACCTTC. This sequence encodes CAISESQGVTNYGYTF.

Many counts were recorded for this clone. This chain joins TRBV10-3 and TRBJ2-7; TRBD2 agrees at 13 bases. The V segment lost 2 bases and the J segment 7 bases; nucleotides outside the gene matches: 5. In germline, CDR1 is ENHRY, CDR2 SYGVKD. The CDR3 is 15 amino acids. CDR3 loop: CAISEVRLAGGEQYF. In DNA, the CDR3 is TGTGCCATCAGTGAGGTACGACTAGCGGGAGGTGAGCAGTACTTC.

The chain employs TRBV5-6 and TRBJ2-1; 7 nucleotides align to TRBD2. Germline V lookup: CDR1 SGHDT, CDR2 YYEEEE. Trimming took 3 bases from V and 13 from J; bases not matched to a gene: 10. This CDR3 spans 13 amino acids. The chain's CDR3 is CASSWPGMTSQFF. The CDR3 DNA follows: TGTGCCAGCAGCTGGCCCGGGATGACTAGCCAGTTCTTC.

This chain joins TRBV27 and TRBJ2-2, with D perhaps matching TRBD1 (5 bases). Germline values: CDR1 MNHEY, CDR2 SMNVEV (reference sequence). This CDR3 has 15 residues. Trimming left V 6 bases short and J 4 bases short, with 15 bases between. The CDR3 DNA follows: TGTGCCAGCAGCTTCAGGGTATTGGGCACCGGGGAGCTGTTTTTT. Its translation: CASSFRVLGTGELFF.

The chain recombines TRBV11-2 with TRBJ2-6; D is undetermined. V was trimmed by 5 bases and J by 3 bases, leaving 8 bases between them. The length of the CDR3 is 14 residues. Germline V gives CDR1 SGHAT, CDR2 FQNNGV. In DNA, the CDR3 is TGTGCCAGCAGCCCCCCGGGTGGGGCCAACGTCCTGACTTTC. Translated, it gives CASSPPGGANVLTF. Full variable domain (missing parts from reference TRBV11-2 and TRBJ2-6): EAGVAQSPRYKIIEKRQSVAFWCNPISGHATLYWYQQILGQGPKLLIQFQNNGVVDDSQLPKDRFSAERLKGVDSTLKIQPAKLEDSAVYLCASSPPGGANVLTFGAGSRLTVL.

Only one count was recorded for this clone. This rearrangement joins TRBV9 to TRBJ1-1; TRBD1 agrees at 7 bases. Per germline, CDR1 SGDLS and CDR2 YYNGEE. The V gene end was trimmed by 0 bases and the J gene end by 10 bases; junction bases not matched to a gene: 12. The CDR3 has 15 residues. CDR3 nucleotides: TGTGCCAGCAGCGTAGTAGCTGGGACAGTGTTGGGAGCTTTCTTT. Translation gives CASSVVAGTVLGAFF.

This clone came up once. V gene TRBV20-1 combines with J gene TRBJ1-1, with D maybe TRBD1 (5 bases). Germline-derived CDR1 and CDR2 are DFQATT and SNEGSKA (reference sequence). Trimming left V 3 bases short and J 0 bases short, with 8 bases between. CDR3 length: 13 residues. CDR3: CSASRGLNTEAFF. In DNA, the CDR3 is TGCAGTGCTAGTCGGGGGTTGAACACTGAAGCTTTCTTT.

This clone has only one observation. The V call is TRBV7-3, the J call TRBJ2-5; 11 positions match TRBD2. Per germline, CDR1 SGHTA and CDR2 FQGTGA. Trimming cost V 5 bases and J 5 bases; bases outside gene matches: 7. The CDR3 runs to 15 residues. CDR3 residues: CASSDTTSGIETQYF. The CDR3 DNA sequence: TGTGCCAGCAGCGACACGACTAGCGGGATTGAGACCCAGTACTTC.

The rearrangement joins TRBV5-1 to TRBJ2-5, with TRBD1 identical over 9 bases. CDR1 is SGHRS, CDR2 YFSETQ, per germline. This CDR3 region has 14 residues. V dropped 5 bases and J dropped 5; count of bases not matched to a gene: 7. The CDR3 nucleotides read TGCGCCAGCAGATCGAGGACAGGGGACGAGACCCAGTACTTC. It yields the protein CASRSRTGDETQYF.

The CDR3 coding sequence is TGTGCCAGCAGCCGGGACAGGGGCGAGCAGTACTTC. Amino acids: CASSRDRGEQYF. The chain is built from TRBV27 and TRBJ2-7; 10 nucleotides match TRBD1. J lost 6 bases, V lost 6 bases, and 2 bases had no gene match. Germline lookup yields CDR1 MNHEY and CDR2 SMNVEV (reference sequence). The CDR3 totals 12 residues.

In its sample, this clone was seen a few times. The CDR3 DNA follows: TGCGCCAGCAGCCAAGCCATCCGGGACAGGGGGACTGAAGCTTTCTTT. Residues: CASSQAIRDRGTEAFF. J is TRBJ1-1 and V is TRBV4-1, with TRBD1 identical over 11 bases. Germline assignment: CDR1 MGHRA and CDR2 YSYEKL. The CDR3 spans 16 residues. The junction had 6 bases not matched to a gene; V was cut back by 1 base and J by 5 bases.

The V call is TRBV3-1 (or the pseudogene TRBV3-2), the J call TRBJ2-2; TRBD2 agrees at 10 bases. Germline CDR1 reads LGHDT; CDR2 reads YNNKEL (reference sequence). The J segment lost 4 bases and the V segment lost 1 base, leaving 6 bases of the junction unmatched. The CDR3 extends over 17 amino acids. CDR3 bases: TGTGCCAGCAGCCAAGTAGCTAGCGGGAGTTTCACCGGGGAGCTGTTTTTT. Its translation is CASSQVASGSFTGELFF.

The chain has TRBV7-2 and TRBJ2-7; 8 bases agree with TRBD2. Germline V gene lookup returns CDR1 SGHTA and CDR2 FQGNSA. V trimming: 3 bases; J trimming: 4 bases; junction bases outside the gene matches: 5. This CDR3 comprises 14 residues. The CDR3 DNA is TGTGCCAGCAGCTTCACTAGCGGCGTTTACGAGCAGTACTTC. This codes for CASSFTSGVYEQYF.

The V call is TRBV21-1, the J call TRBJ1-1; the tabulated D call, TRBD1, remains unverified against the DNA. TRBV21-1 is labeled a pseudogene. The CDR3 consists of 14 residues. The chain's CDR3 is CASSKGTETSWAFF. Here the CDR3 DNA reads TGTGCCAGCAGCAAAGGGACAGAGACCTCCTGGGCTTTCTTT.

This chain joins TRBV28 and TRBJ1-1; TRBD1 aligns across 11 bases. The CDR3 runs to 13 residues. The germline CDR1 and CDR2 sequences are MDHEN and SYDVKM. V lost 6 bases to trimming and J lost 6 bases; unmatched junction nucleotides: 3. Here the CDR3 reads CASRDRGPSEAFF. CDR3 coding DNA: TGTGCCAGCAGGGACAGGGGGCCTTCTGAAGCTTTCTTT.

This clone was observed once. The chain has TRBV19 and TRBJ2-1; the match to TRBD2 covers 8 bases. The CDR3 has 14 residues. CDR1 LNHDA and CDR2 SQIVND come from the germline V gene (reference sequence). Trimming cost V 7 bases and J 4 bases; bases outside gene matches: 6. The CDR3 is CASKGAGVYNEQFF. CDR3 nucleotide sequence: TGTGCCAGTAAAGGAGCGGGAGTATACAATGAGCAGTTCTTC.

The V and J genes are TRBV7-9 and TRBJ2-7, with 7 bases that match TRBD1. V lost 5 bases and J lost 6; bases outside the gene matches: 13. This CDR3 contains 15 residues. Germline V gene data show CDR1 as SEHNR and CDR2 as FQNEAQ (reference sequence). This CDR3 reads CASSNKGQIAREQYF. The CDR3 DNA follows: TGTGCCAGCAGCAACAAGGGACAGATCGCCCGCGAGCAGTACTTC.

V gene TRBV4-2 combines with J gene TRBJ2-7; a possible D gene is TRBD1 (5 bases). The V gene's germline CDR1 is LGHNA and CDR2 YNFKEQ. Trimming shortened V by 4 bases and J by 5 bases, and 12 bases separated the two germline ends. The CDR3 has 13 residues. The CDR3 DNA sequence: TGTGCCAGCAGCCTCCTTCAAGGGGACGAGCAGTACTTC. It specifies CASSLLQGDEQYF.

This chain uses TRBV5-4 with TRBJ1-4; 7 bases match TRBD1. V dropped 4 bases and J dropped 2; count of bases not matched to a gene: 5. CDR1 SGHNT and CDR2 YYREEE come from the germline V gene (reference sequence). CDR3 length equals 15 residues. CDR3 residues: CASSRTGATNEKLFF. The CDR3 DNA is TGTGCCAGCAGCCGAACAGGGGCCACTAATGAAAAACTGTTTTTT.

The gene calls are TRBV27 and TRBJ1-5; 10 nucleotides agree with TRBD1. V trimming: 5 bases; J trimming: 5 bases; junction bases outside the gene matches: 12. The CDR3 is 17 amino acids. CDR1 is MNHEY, CDR2 SMNVEV, per germline (reference sequence). CDR3 region: CASSREGGQGIYQPQHF. The CDR3 coding sequence is TGTGCCAGCAGTCGTGAAGGGGGACAGGGGATATATCAGCCCCAGCATTTT.

The chain couples TRBV12-3 or TRBV12-4 to TRBJ1-2; D is uncertain. CDR3 length equals 12 residues. V lost 0 bases and J 4 bases, leaving 3 bases between the germline ends. The CDR3 sequence is CASSLAAYGYTF. In nucleotides, the CDR3 is TGTGCCAGCAGTTTAGCGGCCTATGGCTACACCTTC.

The J gene is TRBJ1-5, the V gene TRBV28; D remains ambiguous. CDR1 and CDR2 (germline): MDHEN, SYDVKM. The V end lost 3 bases, the J end lost 0 bases, and 24 bases lay between the germline ends. The CDR3 length is 20 residues. In DNA, the CDR3 is TGTGCCAGCAGTTTGGGCGCCCTGGTTGGCCGTCCATATAGCAATCAGCCCCAGCATTTT. Translated, it gives CASSLGALVGRPYSNQPQHF. The variable domain in full, completed from reference TRBV28 and TRBJ1-5, reads DVKVTQSSRYLVKRTGEKVFLECVQDMDHENMFWYRQDPGLGLRLIYFSYDVKMKEKGDIPEGYSVSREKKERFSLILESASTNQTSMYLCASSLGALVGRPYSNQPQHFGDGTRLSIL.

This clone appeared a single time. The V and J genes are TRBV13 and TRBJ2-7; D is undetermined. Looked up from germline, CDR1 is PRHDT and CDR2 is FYEKMQ (reference sequence). The V gene lost 0 bases and the J gene lost 0 bases, with 6 bases spanning the gap. This CDR3 spans 14 amino acids. The CDR3, as DNA: TGTGCCAGCAGCTTAGGAAGGAGCTCCTACGAGCAGTACTTC. This translates into CASSLGRSSYEQYF.

This chain uses TRBV28 with TRBJ2-1; tentative D call: TRBD2 (6 bases). This CDR3 is built from 15 residues. V was clipped by 6 bases and J by 6 bases, with 18 bases between them. The germline gives CDR1 MDHEN, CDR2 SYDVKM. The CDR3 DNA sequence: TGTGCCAGCAGCCGCAACCTGGCTAGCGCCAATGAGCAGTTCTTC. Translation: CASSRNLASANEQFF.

The J gene is TRBJ1-2, the V gene TRBV5-1; 10 bases map to TRBD1. The V and J ends lost 2 bases and 8 bases, in that order; junction bases with no gene match: 6. CDR3 length: 14 amino acids. Germline lookup yields CDR1 SGHRS and CDR2 YFSETQ. This CDR3 reads CASSLPTGGAGYTF. CDR3 nucleotides: TGCGCCAGCAGCTTACCGACAGGGGGCGCAGGCTACACCTTC.